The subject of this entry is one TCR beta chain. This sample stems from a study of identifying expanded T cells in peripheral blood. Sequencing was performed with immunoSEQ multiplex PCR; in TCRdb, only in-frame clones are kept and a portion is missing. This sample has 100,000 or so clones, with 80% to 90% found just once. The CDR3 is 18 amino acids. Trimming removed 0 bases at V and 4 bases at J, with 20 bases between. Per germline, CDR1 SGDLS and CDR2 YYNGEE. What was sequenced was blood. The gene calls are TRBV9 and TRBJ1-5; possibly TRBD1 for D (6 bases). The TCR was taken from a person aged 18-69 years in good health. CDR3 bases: TGTGCCAGCAGCGTAGGGAAGAGGGGGGCGCCGGGTAATCAGCCCCAGCATTTT. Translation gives CASSVGKRGAPGNQPQHF.